This entry lists 5 T cell receptor beta chains sequenced from one sample in a study of shared clonotypes between healthy human individuals. Here immunoSEQ multiplex PCR was the method, and the copy in TCRdb shows in-frame clones only, minus some. This sample carries some 2.3 million clones, roughly 93% of them seen once, and the ten largest clones take about 0.41%. Material: naive CD4+ T cells from PBMCs. As to subset: CD45RA+ positively selected. All receptors come from a young man in good health. Some clones in this sample may be carry-over from other donors' samples.

V gene TRBV7-9 combines with J gene TRBJ2-5; D possibly corresponds to TRBD1 (6 bases). With 5 bases removed from V and 1 base from J, the gap between germline ends came to 20 bases. The CDR3 is made up of 17 amino acids. Germline lookup yields CDR1 SEHNR and CDR2 FQNEAQ (reference sequence). CDR3 sequence: CASSPEPGHSFQETQYF. Written as DNA, the CDR3 is TGTGCCAGCAGCCCCGAACCGGGACATTCATTCCAAGAGACCCAGTACTTC.

V gene TRBV27 combines with J gene TRBJ2-7; D unresolved. V was clipped by 7 bases and J by 0 bases, with 7 bases between them. There are 12 residues in the CDR3. From germline, CDR1 is MNHEY and CDR2 SMNVEV (reference sequence). This chain's CDR3 is CASMGISYEQYF. CDR3 sequence (DNA): TGTGCCAGCATGGGGATCTCCTACGAGCAGTACTTC.

This chain uses TRBV7-9 with TRBJ2-5, with 7 bases lining up with TRBD1. The CDR3 sequence is 14 residues long. Trimming removed 5 bases from V and 4 bases from J; junction bases left unmatched: 7. The germline V gene has CDR1 SEHNR and CDR2 FQNEAQ (reference sequence). CDR3: CASSNTGVPETQYF. The CDR3 bases are TGTGCCAGCAGCAATACAGGGGTCCCAGAGACCCAGTACTTC.

The J gene is TRBJ2-5, the V gene TRBV5-4, with 13 bases fitting TRBD2. Germline V CDR1 and CDR2: SGHNT, YYREEE (reference sequence). The CDR3 is made up of 16 amino acids. V gave up 2 bases and J gave up 7 bases; unmatched junction bases: 8. The CDR3 loop is CASSFGTSGNPLTQYF. The CDR3 coding sequence is TGTGCCAGCAGCTTTGGGACTAGCGGGAACCCCTTGACCCAGTACTTC.

For this clone: The same CDR3 can be traced to other DNA sequences in this sample. The chain joins TRBV28 to TRBJ2-1; D gene unclear. Trimming pared 2 bases from V and 7 bases from J, leaving 3 bases between. CDR1 is MDHEN, CDR2 SYDVKM, per germline. The length of the CDR3 is 11 residues. This chain's CDR3 is CASSLVNEQFF. CDR3 DNA sequence: TGTGCCAGCAGTTTAGTAAATGAGCAGTTCTTC.